The rows below give T cell receptor beta chains drawn from one sample of a study of blood T cell repertoires in COVID-19. Sequencing used immunoSEQ multiplex PCR; TCRdb keeps in-frame clones, though not all of them. This sample has about 290,000 clones, with around 86% found just once. The sequencing input was PBMCs or T cells enriched from blood (not recorded which). The receptors derive from a woman between 40 and 50 years old who had recovered from COVID-19. CDR3s include the opening cysteine and the closing phenylalanine or tryptophan. The order of the fields is D gene, V gene, CDR3 protein. A D gene is named only where the DNA matches it firmly.

d_gene: NA; v_gene: TRBV7-2; CDR3aa: CASSLSFGETQYF
d_gene: NA; v_gene: TRBV12-5; CDR3aa: CASGSPTGNPYEQYF
d_gene: NA; v_gene: TRBV27; CDR3aa: CASSRVGGMETQYF
d_gene: NA; v_gene: TRBV20-1; CDR3aa: CSASLDRKNQPQHF
d_gene: TRBD1; v_gene: TRBV11-2; CDR3aa: CASSLGTENTEAFF
d_gene: NA; v_gene: TRBV18; CDR3aa: CASSRGEEAGYTF
d_gene: NA; v_gene: TRBV4-2; CDR3aa: CASRNLGGGPYPTDTQYF
d_gene: TRBD2; v_gene: TRBV3-1/TRBV3-2; CDR3aa: CASSPPRAGGETQYF
d_gene: NA; v_gene: TRBV27; CDR3aa: CASSQQGLNEKLFF
d_gene: TRBD1; v_gene: TRBV28; CDR3aa: CASSLDLSPGTVTATNEKLFF
d_gene: TRBD1; v_gene: TRBV5-4; CDR3aa: CASSLEPDRVTEAFF
d_gene: TRBD1; v_gene: TRBV19; CDR3aa: CASTLSRGPNEKLFF
d_gene: NA; v_gene: TRBV10-3; CDR3aa: CAISELSDTQYF
d_gene: TRBD1; v_gene: TRBV6-2/TRBV6-3; CDR3aa: CASSYLSRGLFDYGYTF
d_gene: NA; v_gene: TRBV27; CDR3aa: CASSRPGLLYNEQFF
d_gene: TRBD2; v_gene: TRBV29-1; CDR3aa: CSVVASLSGGYNEQFF
d_gene: NA; v_gene: TRBV4-3; CDR3aa: CASSLGGGTDTQYF
d_gene: NA; v_gene: TRBV19; CDR3aa: CASRVSGYGYTF
d_gene: NA; v_gene: TRBV5-1; CDR3aa: CASSSTGMGGETQYF
d_gene: TRBD2; v_gene: TRBV27; CDR3aa: CASSLLVGGPYEQYF
d_gene: TRBD1; v_gene: TRBV6-5; CDR3aa: CASRSGQGQGYTF
d_gene: TRBD2; v_gene: TRBV19; CDR3aa: CASRNLAGVTYNEQFF
d_gene: TRBD2; v_gene: TRBV3-1/TRBV3-2; CDR3aa: CASSPRASGDFEQYF
d_gene: NA; v_gene: TRBV5-1; CDR3aa: CASSLVSQGNTEAFF
d_gene: TRBD1; v_gene: TRBV19; CDR3aa: CASSGQGENEQFF
d_gene: NA; v_gene: TRBV24-1; CDR3aa: CATSAGSGTEAFF
d_gene: NA; v_gene: TRBV7-6; CDR3aa: CASSLAQLAPADTQYF
d_gene: NA; v_gene: TRBV11-2; CDR3aa: CASSRFIQTVHTF
d_gene: TRBD1; v_gene: TRBV30; CDR3aa: CAWSLGQPSSGNTIYF
d_gene: NA; v_gene: TRBV7-9; CDR3aa: CASSKTGSNQPQHF
d_gene: TRBD1; v_gene: TRBV14; CDR3aa: CASSPTQGVNTGELFF
d_gene: TRBD1; v_gene: TRBV3-1/TRBV3-2; CDR3aa: CASSQGTGFDEQYF
d_gene: TRBD2; v_gene: TRBV5-1; CDR3aa: CASSVLAGGPDTQYF
d_gene: NA; v_gene: TRBV18; CDR3aa: CASSRDTNRDNWAFF
d_gene: NA; v_gene: TRBV5-1; CDR3aa: CASSLVADTDTQYF
d_gene: NA; v_gene: TRBV30; CDR3aa: CAWSVPPVYGYTF
d_gene: NA; v_gene: TRBV30; CDR3aa: CAWSVDSVTGELFF
d_gene: NA; v_gene: TRBV2; CDR3aa: CASSEQSPLHF
d_gene: NA; v_gene: TRBV11-2; CDR3aa: CASSLMDSTEAFF
d_gene: TRBD1; v_gene: TRBV2; CDR3aa: CAEGGESYNEQFF
d_gene: NA; v_gene: TRBV6-5; CDR3aa: CASGQLNQPQHF
d_gene: TRBD2; v_gene: TRBV4-3; CDR3aa: CASSQDRARGLAGVEETQYF
d_gene: NA; v_gene: TRBV6-5; CDR3aa: CASSYEGWTTEAFF
d_gene: NA; v_gene: TRBV7-2; CDR3aa: CASSLDSGVRGYTF
d_gene: NA; v_gene: TRBV6-5; CDR3aa: CASSYSGAEAFF
d_gene: NA; v_gene: TRBV10-1; CDR3aa: CASSESTYEQYF
d_gene: NA; v_gene: TRBV7-8; CDR3aa: CASSFGVTGFTEAFF
d_gene: NA; v_gene: TRBV4-2; CDR3aa: CASSQEGGEYGYTF
d_gene: NA; v_gene: TRBV5-1; CDR3aa: CASSLFQETQYF
d_gene: TRBD1; v_gene: TRBV7-3; CDR3aa: CASSSYDREAFF
d_gene: TRBD2; v_gene: TRBV6-2/TRBV6-3; CDR3aa: CASSYASLLAEISDTQYF
d_gene: TRBD1; v_gene: TRBV11-1; CDR3aa: CASSFYRGQSEAFF
d_gene: NA; v_gene: TRBV4-2; CDR3aa: CASSQESTASNYGYTF
d_gene: TRBD2; v_gene: TRBV7-2; CDR3aa: CASSLVPPGGRETQYF
d_gene: NA; v_gene: TRBV27; CDR3aa: CASSSDMQGEQFF
d_gene: NA; v_gene: TRBV20-1; CDR3aa: CSASAPGGQYF